This TCR beta chain was documented in a study of regulatory T cells in long-lasting Graves disease. Study-level findings and limits: Study was limited to peripheral blood, excluding thyroid tissue.

Trimming cost V 5 bases and J 10 bases; bases outside gene matches: 13. There are 15 residues in the CDR3. In germline, CDR1 is SGHTA, CDR2 FQGTGA. The sample's time point: newly diagnosed GD, antithyroid drugs for less than 3 months. Researchers made the TCR library from RNA that was extracted from PBMCs. Arm-PCR of CDR3 regions with iRepertoire HTBI primers generated TCR beta libraries. TCRdb passed the multiplex PCR reads through MiXCR, listing each CDR3 protein once. The sample carries around 320,000 distinct CDR3 sequences, 16% recorded once. A word on this clonotype: Its antigen is not known.

This sample was shared with a second study, whose subject was T cells in Graves' hyperthyroidism and ophthalmopathy.

This TCR was sampled from a man aged 40-49 years with Graves disease. V is TRBV7-3 and J is TRBJ2-2; 7 bases agree with TRBD1. The specimen comprised peripheral blood mononuclear cells (PBMCs), sampled at new diagnosis, from a patient treated with antithyroid drugs. In DNA, the CDR3 is TGTGCCAGCAGCGCAGCCGGGATAGGGGGCGAGGAGCTGTTTTTT. Translated, it gives CASSAAGIGGEELFF.